The rows below give T cell receptor beta chains drawn from one sample of a study of T-cell memory formation after mild COVID-19. In TCRdb, the 5' RACE reads were re-called with MiXCR into one record per CDR3 protein. The sample lists under 35,000 distinct CDR3 sequences, 15% to 20% occurring once. The sample taken for sequencing was PBMCs or a T cell subset sorted from them (not recorded which). The receptor set was obtained from an adult who had mild COVID-19 (a few samples of this study predate the infection). Cell type and time point are not known. The CDR3 runs from the conserved cysteine through the conserved F or W. The D gene is left open where the match is weak.

CDR3: CASSRNMNTEAFF; V: TRBV19; D: NA
CDR3: CASSLASDSRYNGYTF; V: TRBV5-5; D: NA
CDR3: CASSSSLDEMGGQFF; V: TRBV7-7; D: NA
CDR3: CASSQLVAGTYQETQYF; V: TRBV4-1; D: TRBD2
CDR3: CASSLFRQATQYF; V: TRBV12-3/TRBV12-4; D: NA
CDR3: CASKGQASYEQYF; V: TRBV27; D: TRBD1
CDR3: CASSSRETLTDTQYF; V: TRBV27; D: NA
CDR3: CSAREVQGGYGYTF; V: TRBV20-1; D: NA
CDR3: CASSLEPHQPQHF; V: TRBV5-1; D: NA
CDR3: CSAQQGDRNYGYTF; V: TRBV20-1; D: TRBD1
CDR3: CASSSDRGGTGELFF; V: TRBV6-6; D: TRBD1
CDR3: CASSYGGSYYGYTF; V: TRBV6-6; D: NA
CDR3: CAWGFSGANVLTF; V: TRBV30; D: NA
CDR3: CASSISSGHDLVMATQYF; V: TRBV5-6; D: NA
CDR3: CASSSRSGDQPQHF; V: TRBV7-2; D: NA
CDR3: CSARRTPLHEQFF; V: TRBV20-1; D: NA
CDR3: CASSFTGDFQETQYF; V: TRBV5-1; D: NA
CDR3: CASSLAGTPYEQYF; V: TRBV5-4; D: NA
CDR3: CASSSNLGSNYGYTF; V: TRBV6-2/TRBV6-3; D: NA
CDR3: CASSPKAGDNEQFF; V: TRBV18; D: TRBD2
CDR3: CASSLAGVTEAFF; V: TRBV7-2; D: NA
CDR3: CASSFRTSGSYEQFF; V: TRBV7-6; D: TRBD2
CDR3: CASSPGTASLGAGELFF; V: TRBV7-9; D: TRBD1
CDR3: CASSSSTGAAEQYF; V: TRBV7-8; D: TRBD1
CDR3: CATEQGSTEAFF; V: TRBV18; D: TRBD1
CDR3: CASSFQWGAGTEAFF; V: TRBV7-2; D: NA
CDR3: CASSQDSGDRGQEEQYF; V: TRBV4-1; D: TRBD1
CDR3: CATSDLNTEAFF; V: TRBV24-1; D: NA
CDR3: CATSRGDPEETQYF; V: TRBV24-1; D: NA
CDR3: CASSTGTGNNEQFF; V: TRBV5-6; D: TRBD1
CDR3: CASSRGQGYTGELFF; V: TRBV5-1; D: TRBD1
CDR3: CASRTGGAPSYEQYF; V: TRBV6-2/TRBV6-3; D: TRBD1